Below, 12 T cell receptor beta chains from the same sample are listed, as sequenced in a study of blood T cell repertoires in COVID-19. The method was immunoSEQ multiplex PCR; TCRdb's version includes in-frame clones alone and lacks a portion of them. The sample holds over 200,000 clones; about 90% are singletons and the top ten take 10% to 11%. Input material: PBMCs or T cells enriched from blood (not recorded which). These receptors were obtained from a man aged 25-40 years who had recovered from COVID-19.

The V gene is TRBV5-4, the J gene TRBJ2-5; 12 bases are shared with TRBD2. J gave up 5 bases and V 0 bases, and 5 bases lay outside the gene matches. The CDR3 is made up of 16 amino acids. Germline V gene sequence: CDR1 SGHNT, CDR2 YYREEE (reference sequence). The CDR3 DNA follows: TGTGCCAGCAGCTTGGGACTAGCGGGAGAGGGTGAGACCCAGTACTTC. Its protein product is CASSLGLAGEGETQYF.

The chain combines TRBV13 with TRBJ2-7, with D unresolved. Germline V lookup: CDR1 PRHDT, CDR2 FYEKMQ (reference sequence). V was trimmed by 5 bases and J by 2 bases, leaving 10 bases between them. The CDR3 has 13 residues. The CDR3 nucleotides read TGTGCCAGCAGCACCAGTCAGGCCTACGAGCAGTACTTC. Amino acids: CASSTSQAYEQYF.

The chain combines TRBV5-1 with TRBJ1-2; TRBD1 agrees at 7 bases. Losses at the gene ends were 2 bases for V and 4 bases for J; bases not matched to a gene: 2. The V gene's germline CDR1 is SGHRS and CDR2 YFSETQ. The CDR3 runs 13 residues. The CDR3 is CASSLQGSYGYTF. The CDR3 nucleotides are TGCGCCAGCAGCTTACAGGGGAGCTATGGCTACACCTTC. Variable domain in full (rest from reference TRBV5-1 and TRBJ1-2): KAGVTQTPRYLIKTRGQQVTLSCSPISGHRSVSWYQQTPGQGLQFLFEYFSETQRNKGNFPGRFSGRQFSNSRSEMNVSTLELGDSALYLCASSLQGSYGYTFGSGTRLTVV.

The rearrangement uses TRBV11-2 and TRBJ1-5; D gene ambiguous. The CDR3 loop spans 13 amino acids. V gave up 0 bases and J gave up 14 bases, with 14 bases separating them. From germline, CDR1 is SGHAT and CDR2 FQNNGV. Here the CDR3 reads CASSLDRSTPKHF. The CDR3 region has the DNA TGTGCCAGCAGCTTAGATCGATCTACGCCGAAGCATTTT.

The CDR3, as DNA: TGCAGCGTTGATGAGGTCTATGGCTACACCTTC. It yields the protein CSVDEVYGYTF. The chain joins TRBV29-1 to TRBJ1-2; D gene ambiguous. V lost 3 bases and J 4 bases, leaving 6 bases between the germline ends. CDR1 SQVTM and CDR2 ANQGSEA come from the germline V gene. This CDR3 is 11 amino acids long.

The gene calls are TRBV3-1 (or the pseudogene TRBV3-2) and TRBJ1-6, with 8 positions matching TRBD1. CDR1 is LGHDT and CDR2 is YNNKEL in the germline V gene (reference sequence). V dropped 4 bases and J dropped 10; count of bases not matched to a gene: 6. This CDR3 spans 14 amino acids. In DNA form, the CDR3 reads TGTGCCAGCAGCCGGCCGGACAGGGCCTCACCCCTCCACTTT. Translation gives CASSRPDRASPLHF.

The chain links TRBV3-1 (or the pseudogene TRBV3-2) to TRBJ1-2, with a weak D call TRBD1 (6 bases). V was clipped by 1 base and J by 7 bases, with 7 bases between them. The CDR3 is 12 residues long. Germline V gives CDR1 LGHDT, CDR2 YNNKEL (reference sequence). The CDR3 DNA reads as TGTGCCAGCAGCCAAGGGGGGCTTGGCTACACCTTC. It is translated as CASSQGGLGYTF.

The chain links TRBV12-3 or TRBV12-4 to TRBJ2-5, with TRBD2 matching over 9 bases. Unmatched junction bases numbered 0, after V lost 0 bases and J lost 7 bases. The CDR3 has 13 residues. CDR3 in DNA: TGTGCCAGCAGTTTAGCGACTAGCGGGACCCAGTACTTC. Residues: CASSLATSGTQYF.

This rearrangement joins TRBV29-1 to TRBJ2-3; 7 bases map to TRBD1. The germline V gene has CDR1 SQVTM and CDR2 ANQGSEA. The CDR3 spans 13 residues. Losses at the gene ends were 4 bases for V and 8 bases for J; bases not matched to a gene: 9. CDR3 residues: CSVARTGVATQYF. CDR3 nucleotide sequence: TGCAGCGTTGCCAGGACAGGCGTGGCTACGCAGTATTTT.

Only one count was recorded for this clone. J is TRBJ1-1 and V is TRBV27; D is ambiguous. Between the trimmed V and J ends, which lost 5 bases and 0 bases, there was a span of 4 bases. Germline CDR1 MNHEY, CDR2 SMNVEV (reference sequence). The CDR3 extends over 12 amino acids. The CDR3 nucleotides are TGTGCCAGCAGTCGTCTGAACACTGAAGCTTTCTTT. It yields the protein CASSRLNTEAFF.

The chain carries TRBV13 and TRBJ2-1; 10 bases agree with TRBD1. The trim removed 5 bases at V and 4 bases at J, leaving 11 bases unmatched. Germline CDR1 reads PRHDT; CDR2 reads FYEKMQ (reference sequence). The CDR3 sequence is 17 residues long. The CDR3 DNA reads as TGTGCCAGCAGCCCGACAGGGGGCGCGAATAAGTACAATGAGCAGTTCTTC. This translates into CASSPTGGANKYNEQFF.

This rearrangement joins TRBV9 to TRBJ2-1, with D tentatively TRBD2 (6 bases). This CDR3 has 14 amino acids. Germline V gene lookup returns CDR1 SGDLS and CDR2 YYNGEE. Trimming removed 3 bases from V and 4 bases from J, with 11 bases in between. The CDR3 DNA reads TGTGCCAGCAGCGGACTAGTAGGGTACAATGAGCAGTTCTTC. Protein product: CASSGLVGYNEQFF. Full variable domain (missing parts from reference TRBV9 and TRBJ2-1): DSGVTQTPKHLITATGQRVTLRCSPRSGDLSVYWYQQSLDQGLQFLIQYYNGEERAKGNILERFSAQQFPDLHSELNLSSLELGDSALYFCASSGLVGYNEQFFGPGTRLTVL.